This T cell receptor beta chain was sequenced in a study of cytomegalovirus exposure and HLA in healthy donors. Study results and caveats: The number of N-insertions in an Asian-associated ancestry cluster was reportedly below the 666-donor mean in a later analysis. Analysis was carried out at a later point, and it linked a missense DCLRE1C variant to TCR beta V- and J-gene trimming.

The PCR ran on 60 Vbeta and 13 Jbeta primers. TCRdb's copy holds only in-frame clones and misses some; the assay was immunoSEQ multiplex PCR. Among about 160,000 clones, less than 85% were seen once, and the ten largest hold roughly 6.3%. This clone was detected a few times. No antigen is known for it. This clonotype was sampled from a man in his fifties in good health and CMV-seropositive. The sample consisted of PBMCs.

The DNA of the CDR3 is TGTGCCACCAGCAGAGATCGTACAACTAATGAAAAACTGTTTTTT. Its translation: CATSRDRTTNEKLFF. V and J are TRBV15 and TRBJ1-4; D is ambiguous. Germline CDR1 reads LNHNV; CDR2 reads YYDKDF (reference sequence). With 0 bases removed from V and 0 bases from J, the gap between germline ends came to 5 bases. The CDR3 runs to 15 residues.